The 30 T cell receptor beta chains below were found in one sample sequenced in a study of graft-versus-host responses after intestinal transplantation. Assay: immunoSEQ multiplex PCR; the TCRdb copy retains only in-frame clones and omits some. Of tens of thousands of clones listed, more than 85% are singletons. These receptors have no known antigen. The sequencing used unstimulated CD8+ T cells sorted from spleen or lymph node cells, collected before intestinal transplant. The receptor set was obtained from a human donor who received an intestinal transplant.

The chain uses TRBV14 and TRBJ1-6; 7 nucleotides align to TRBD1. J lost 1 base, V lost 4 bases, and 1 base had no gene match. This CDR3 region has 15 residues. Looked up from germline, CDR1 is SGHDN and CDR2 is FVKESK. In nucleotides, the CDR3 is TGTGCCAGCAGCCCAGGGGGTTCCTATAATTCACCCCTCCACTTT. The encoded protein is CASSPGGSYNSPLHF.

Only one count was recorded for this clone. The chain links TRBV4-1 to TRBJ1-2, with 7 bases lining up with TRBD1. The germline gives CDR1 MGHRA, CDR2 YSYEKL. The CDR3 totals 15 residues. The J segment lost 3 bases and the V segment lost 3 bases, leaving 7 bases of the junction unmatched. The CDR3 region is CASSHEVGQHYGYTF. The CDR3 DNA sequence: TGCGCCAGCAGCCACGAAGTGGGACAGCACTATGGCTACACCTTC.

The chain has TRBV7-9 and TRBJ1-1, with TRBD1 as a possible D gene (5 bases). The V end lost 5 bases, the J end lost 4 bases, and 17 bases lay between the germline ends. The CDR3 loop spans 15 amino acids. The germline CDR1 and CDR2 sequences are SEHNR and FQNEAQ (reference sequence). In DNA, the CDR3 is TGTGCCAGCAGCCATCTTTGGGGGGATAGCACTGAAGCTTTCTTT. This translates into CASSHLWGDSTEAFF.

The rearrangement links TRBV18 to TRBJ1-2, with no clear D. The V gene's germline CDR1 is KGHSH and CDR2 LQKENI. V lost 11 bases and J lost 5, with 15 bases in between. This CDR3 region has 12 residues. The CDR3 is CAGWTTLYGYTF. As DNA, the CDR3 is TGTGCCGGCTGGACTACCCTATATGGCTACACCTTC.

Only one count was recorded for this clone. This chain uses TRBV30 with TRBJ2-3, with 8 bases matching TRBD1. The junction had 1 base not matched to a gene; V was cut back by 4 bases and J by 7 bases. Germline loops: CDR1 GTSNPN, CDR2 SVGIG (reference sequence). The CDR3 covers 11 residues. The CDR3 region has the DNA TGTGCCTGGACAGGGGGCTATACGCAGTATTTT. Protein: CAWTGGYTQYF.

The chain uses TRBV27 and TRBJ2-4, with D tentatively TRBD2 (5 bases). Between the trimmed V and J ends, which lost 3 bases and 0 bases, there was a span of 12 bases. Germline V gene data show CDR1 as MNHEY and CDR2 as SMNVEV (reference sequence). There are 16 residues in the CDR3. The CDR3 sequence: CASSFSHEGAKNIQYF. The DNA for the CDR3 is TGTGCCAGCAGTTTTAGCCATGAGGGAGCCAAAAACATTCAGTACTTC.

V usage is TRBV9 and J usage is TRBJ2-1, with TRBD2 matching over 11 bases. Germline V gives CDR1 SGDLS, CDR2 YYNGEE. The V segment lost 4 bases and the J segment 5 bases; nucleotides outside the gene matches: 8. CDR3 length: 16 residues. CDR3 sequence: CASSPTSGGLNNEQFF. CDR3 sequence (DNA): TGTGCCAGCAGCCCAACTAGCGGGGGACTCAACAATGAGCAGTTCTTC.

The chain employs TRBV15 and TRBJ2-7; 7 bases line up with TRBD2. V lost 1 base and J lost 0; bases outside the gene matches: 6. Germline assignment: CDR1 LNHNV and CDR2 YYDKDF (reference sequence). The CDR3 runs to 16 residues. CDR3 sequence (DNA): TGTGCCACCAGCAGAGCGGGGGGTCAAAGCTCCTACGAGCAGTACTTC. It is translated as CATSRAGGQSSYEQYF.

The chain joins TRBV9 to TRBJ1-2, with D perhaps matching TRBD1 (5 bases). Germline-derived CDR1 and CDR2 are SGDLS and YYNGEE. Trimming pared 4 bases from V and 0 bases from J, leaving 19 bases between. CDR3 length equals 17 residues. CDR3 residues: CASSPYGGAASNYGYTF. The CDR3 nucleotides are TGTGCCAGCAGCCCCTATGGTGGGGCAGCCTCTAACTATGGCTACACCTTC.

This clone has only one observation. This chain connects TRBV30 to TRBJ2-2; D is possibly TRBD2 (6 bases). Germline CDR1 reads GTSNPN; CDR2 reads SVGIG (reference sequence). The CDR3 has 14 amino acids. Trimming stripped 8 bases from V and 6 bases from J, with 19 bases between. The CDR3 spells CAGAAGLAPGELFF. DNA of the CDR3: TGTGCCGGGGCGGCGGGGTTAGCCCCCGGGGAGCTGTTTTTT.

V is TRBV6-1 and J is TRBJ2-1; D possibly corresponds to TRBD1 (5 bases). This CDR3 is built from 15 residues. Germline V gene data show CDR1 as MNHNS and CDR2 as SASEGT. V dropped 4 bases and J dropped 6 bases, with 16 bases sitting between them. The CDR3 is CASSVSQGLSNEQFF. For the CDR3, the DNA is TGTGCCAGCAGTGTAAGTCAGGGTCTATCCAATGAGCAGTTCTTC.

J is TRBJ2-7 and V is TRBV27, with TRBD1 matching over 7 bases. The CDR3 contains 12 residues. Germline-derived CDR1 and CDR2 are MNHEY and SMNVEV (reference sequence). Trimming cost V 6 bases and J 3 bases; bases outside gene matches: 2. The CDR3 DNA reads TGTGCCAGCAGAGGACAGGACTACGAGCAGTACTTC. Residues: CASRGQDYEQYF.

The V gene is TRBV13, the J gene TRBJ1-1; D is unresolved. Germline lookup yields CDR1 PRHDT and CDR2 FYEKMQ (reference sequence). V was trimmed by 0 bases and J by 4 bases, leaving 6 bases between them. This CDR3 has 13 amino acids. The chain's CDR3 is CASSLGGSTEAFF. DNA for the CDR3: TGTGCCAGCAGCTTAGGGGGGAGCACTGAAGCTTTCTTT.

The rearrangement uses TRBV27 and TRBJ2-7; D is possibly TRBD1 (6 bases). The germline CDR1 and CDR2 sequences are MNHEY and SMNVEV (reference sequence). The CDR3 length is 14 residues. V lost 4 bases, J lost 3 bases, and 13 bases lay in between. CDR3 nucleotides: TGTGCCAGCAGTTACAGGGTACGGGGCTACGAGCAGTACTTC. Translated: CASSYRVRGYEQYF.

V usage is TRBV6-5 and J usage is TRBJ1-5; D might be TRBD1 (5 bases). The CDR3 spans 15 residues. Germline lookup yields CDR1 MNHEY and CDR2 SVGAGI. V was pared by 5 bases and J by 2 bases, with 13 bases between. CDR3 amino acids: CASSPGGDGNQPQHF. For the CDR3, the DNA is TGTGCCAGCAGTCCTGGGGGGGACGGCAATCAGCCCCAGCATTTT.

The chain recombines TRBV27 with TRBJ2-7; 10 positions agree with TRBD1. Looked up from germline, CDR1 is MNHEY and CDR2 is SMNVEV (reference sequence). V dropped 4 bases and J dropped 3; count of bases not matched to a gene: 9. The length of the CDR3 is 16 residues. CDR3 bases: TGTGCCAGCAGTTCCCCCCTGACAGGGGGCGGCTACGAGCAGTACTTC. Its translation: CASSSPLTGGGYEQYF.

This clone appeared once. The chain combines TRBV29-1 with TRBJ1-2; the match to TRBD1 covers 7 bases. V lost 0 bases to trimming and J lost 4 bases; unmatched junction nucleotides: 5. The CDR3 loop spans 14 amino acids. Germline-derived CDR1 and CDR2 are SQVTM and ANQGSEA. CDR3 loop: CSVEDAQGVYGYTF. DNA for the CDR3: TGCAGCGTTGAAGATGCGCAGGGGGTCTATGGCTACACCTTC.

CDR3: CASSPRDSLNEQFF. The CDR3 DNA sequence: TGTGCCAGCAGTCCACGGGACAGTCTCAATGAGCAGTTCTTC. V usage is TRBV27 and J usage is TRBJ2-1; 7 positions match TRBD1. The CDR3 runs 14 residues. The V and J ends lost 5 bases and 6 bases, in that order; junction bases with no gene match: 7. CDR1 is MNHEY, CDR2 SMNVEV, per germline (reference sequence).

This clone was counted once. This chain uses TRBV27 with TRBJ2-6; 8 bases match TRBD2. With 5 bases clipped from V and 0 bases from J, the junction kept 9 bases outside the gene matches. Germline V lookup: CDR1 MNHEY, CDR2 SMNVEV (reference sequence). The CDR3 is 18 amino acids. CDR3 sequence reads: CASSPDAGGLSGANVLTF. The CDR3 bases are TGTGCCAGCAGTCCCGATGCGGGGGGCCTCTCTGGGGCCAACGTCCTGACTTTC.

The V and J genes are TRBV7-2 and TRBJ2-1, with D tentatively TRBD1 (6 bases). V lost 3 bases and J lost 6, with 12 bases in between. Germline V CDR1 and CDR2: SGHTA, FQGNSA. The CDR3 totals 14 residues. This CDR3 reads CASSFQGILNEQFF. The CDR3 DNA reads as TGTGCCAGCAGCTTCCAGGGGATACTCAATGAGCAGTTCTTC.

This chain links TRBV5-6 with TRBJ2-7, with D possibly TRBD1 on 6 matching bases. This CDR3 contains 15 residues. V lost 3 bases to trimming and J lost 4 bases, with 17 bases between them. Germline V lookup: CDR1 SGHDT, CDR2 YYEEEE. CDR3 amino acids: CASSSGTSGGYEQYF. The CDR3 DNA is TGTGCCAGCAGCTCCGGGACATCGGGCGGTTACGAGCAGTACTTC.

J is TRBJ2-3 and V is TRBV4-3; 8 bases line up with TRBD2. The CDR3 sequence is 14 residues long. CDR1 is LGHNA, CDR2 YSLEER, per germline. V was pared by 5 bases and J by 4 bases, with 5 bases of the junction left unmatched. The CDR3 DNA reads TGCGCCAGCAGCAACGGACTAGCCCCAGATACGCAGTATTTT. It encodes CASSNGLAPDTQYF.

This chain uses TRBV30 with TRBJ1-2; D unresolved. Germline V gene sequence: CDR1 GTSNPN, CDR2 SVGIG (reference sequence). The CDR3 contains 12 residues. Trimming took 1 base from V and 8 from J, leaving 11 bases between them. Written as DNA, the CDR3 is TGTGCCTGGAGTGCCGAGTCTGCAGGCTACACCTTC. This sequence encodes CAWSAESAGYTF. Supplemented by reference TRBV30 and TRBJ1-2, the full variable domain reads SQTIHQWPATLVQPVGSPLSLECTVEGTSNPNLYWYRQAAGRGLQLLFYSVGIGQISSEVPQNLSASRPQDRQFILSSKKLLLSDSGFYLCAWSAESAGYTFGSGTRLTVV.

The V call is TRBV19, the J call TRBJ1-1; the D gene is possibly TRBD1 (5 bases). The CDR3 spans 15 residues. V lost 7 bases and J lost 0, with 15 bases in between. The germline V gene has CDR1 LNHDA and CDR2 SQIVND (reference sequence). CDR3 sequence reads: CASMGGRQLNTEAFF. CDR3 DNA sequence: TGTGCCAGTATGGGGGGACGACAGTTGAACACTGAAGCTTTCTTT. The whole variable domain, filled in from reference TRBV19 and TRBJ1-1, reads DGGITQSPKYLFRKEGQNVTLSCEQNLNHDAMYWYRQDPGQGLRLIYYSQIVNDFQKGDIAEGYSVSREKKESFPLTVTSAQKNPTAFYLCASMGGRQLNTEAFFGQGTRLTVV.

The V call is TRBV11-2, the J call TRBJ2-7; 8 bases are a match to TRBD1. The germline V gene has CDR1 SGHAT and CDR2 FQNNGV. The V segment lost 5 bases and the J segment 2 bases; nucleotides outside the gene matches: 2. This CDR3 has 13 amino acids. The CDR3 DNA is TGTGCCAGCAGCCTGGACAGGGCCTACGAGCAGTACTTC. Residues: CASSLDRAYEQYF.

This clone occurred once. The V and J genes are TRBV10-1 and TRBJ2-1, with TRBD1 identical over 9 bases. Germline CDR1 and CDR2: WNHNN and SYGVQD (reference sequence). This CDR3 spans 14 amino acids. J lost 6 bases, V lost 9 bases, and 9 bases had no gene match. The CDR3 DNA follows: TGCGCCAGTAAGCGGACAGGGGAGGGCAATGAGCAGTTCTTC. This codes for CASKRTGEGNEQFF.

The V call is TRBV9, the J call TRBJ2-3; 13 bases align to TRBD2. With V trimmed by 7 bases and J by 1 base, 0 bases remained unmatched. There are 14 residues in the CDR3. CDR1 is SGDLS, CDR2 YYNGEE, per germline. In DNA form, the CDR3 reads TGTGCCAGCGGACTAGCGGGGGGCACAGATACGCAGTATTTT. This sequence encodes CASGLAGGTDTQYF.

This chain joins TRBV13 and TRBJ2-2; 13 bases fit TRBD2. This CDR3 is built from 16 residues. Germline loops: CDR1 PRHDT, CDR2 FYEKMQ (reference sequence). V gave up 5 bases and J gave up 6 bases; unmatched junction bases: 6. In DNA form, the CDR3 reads TGTGCCAGCAGCCCGTTCGGGACTAGCGGGGCCGGGGAGCTGTTTTTT. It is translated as CASSPFGTSGAGELFF.

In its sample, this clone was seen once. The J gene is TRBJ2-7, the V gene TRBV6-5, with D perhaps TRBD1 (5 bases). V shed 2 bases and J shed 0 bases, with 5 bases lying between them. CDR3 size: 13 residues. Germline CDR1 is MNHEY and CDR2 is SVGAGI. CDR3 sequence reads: CASSYRGSYEQYF. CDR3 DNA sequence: TGTGCCAGCAGTTACAGGGGCTCCTACGAGCAGTACTTC.

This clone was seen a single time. CDR3 loop: CAISESSGGRKETQYF. The CDR3 coding sequence is TGTGCCATCAGTGAGTCGTCGGGGGGGCGAAAAGAGACCCAGTACTTC. The chain combines TRBV10-3 with TRBJ2-5; 8 nucleotides match TRBD2. The CDR3 runs to 16 residues. J was trimmed by 3 bases and V by 0 bases; bases with no gene match: 6. CDR1 is ENHRY, CDR2 SYGVKD, per germline.